These 12 T cell receptor beta chains originate from one sample sequenced in a study of blood T cell repertoires in COVID-19. Using immunoSEQ multiplex PCR, the repertoire was profiled, and TCRdb retains in-frame clones only, with some absent. The sample gives some 130,000 clones, about nine tenths of which show up once; about 4.6% is in the top ten. What was sequenced was peripheral blood. All receptors derive from a man between 60 and 70 years old with COVID-19, enrolled during active disease.

The J gene is TRBJ2-5, the V gene TRBV5-1, with D perhaps matching TRBD1 (6 bases). The CDR3 runs 14 residues. CDR1 SGHRS and CDR2 YFSETQ come from the germline V gene. The V end was cut by 0 bases, the J end by 4 bases, with 10 bases between. Written as DNA, the CDR3 is TGCGCCAGCAGCTTGGCCGGGACACGAGAGACCCAGTACTTC. Its protein product is CASSLAGTRETQYF.

The chain joins TRBV5-1 to TRBJ2-1, with D tentatively TRBD2 (6 bases). The CDR3 sequence is 14 residues long. Germline V gene lookup returns CDR1 SGHRS and CDR2 YFSETQ. V was trimmed by 3 bases and J by 6 bases, leaving 13 bases between them. For the CDR3, the DNA is TGCGCCAGCAGCTCGGGACTCTCAGTCAATGAGCAGTTCTTC. Translated, it gives CASSSGLSVNEQFF.

J is TRBJ2-7 and V is TRBV5-1; 7 bases agree with TRBD2. From germline, CDR1 is SGHRS and CDR2 YFSETQ. The V gene end was trimmed by 3 bases and the J gene end by 7 bases; junction bases not matched to a gene: 10. The CDR3 sequence is 14 residues long. The CDR3 sequence: CASSWGTGGGEQYF. DNA of the CDR3: TGCGCCAGCAGCTGGGGGACCGGGGGAGGGGAGCAGTACTTC.

This sequence joins TRBV5-1 and TRBJ2-1, with 8 bases aligning to TRBD1. The CDR3 has 16 residues. V was clipped by 3 bases and J by 5 bases; unmatched bases: 10. The V gene's germline CDR1 is SGHRS and CDR2 YFSETQ. CDR3 protein: CASSSAETGVNNEQFF. CDR3 nucleotides: TGCGCCAGCAGCTCGGCAGAGACAGGGGTAAACAATGAGCAGTTCTTC.

This clone was found a few times. The genes are TRBV9 and TRBJ2-1; TRBD1 aligns across 7 bases. V lost 0 bases to trimming and J lost 0 bases; unmatched junction nucleotides: 0. Germline V gives CDR1 SGDLS, CDR2 YYNGEE. This CDR3 has 15 residues. CDR3 nucleotides: TGTGCCAGCAGCGTAGAGGGGGCCTCCTACAATGAGCAGTTCTTC. Amino acids: CASSVEGASYNEQFF.

The chain uses TRBV18 and TRBJ2-5; no definite D call. The CDR3 spans 12 residues. Trimming stripped 1 base from V and 2 bases from J, with 2 bases between. Germline V gene data show CDR1 as KGHSH and CDR2 as LQKENI. Written as DNA, the CDR3 is TGTGCCAGCTCACCACTACAAGAGACCCAGTACTTC. Its protein product is CASSPLQETQYF.

The chain has TRBV11-3 and TRBJ2-1, with TRBD2 matching 9 bases. The CDR3 covers 16 residues. Germline lookup yields CDR1 SGHNT and CDR2 YENEEA. V lost 5 bases and J lost 12; bases outside the gene matches: 17. CDR3 coding DNA: TGTGCCAGCAGCACCTCCATGGCGGGAGGGCCTTGGTGGCAGTTCTTC. It specifies CASSTSMAGGPWWQFF.

The chain links TRBV29-1 to TRBJ2-7; TRBD2 aligns across 7 bases. This CDR3 is built from 13 residues. V lost 5 bases and J lost 1; bases outside the gene matches: 5. The germline V gene has CDR1 SQVTM and CDR2 ANQGSEA. This CDR3 is CSVQRGRSYEQYF. DNA for the CDR3: TGCAGCGTTCAGCGGGGTCGATCCTACGAGCAGTACTTC.

In DNA form, the CDR3 reads TGTGCCAGCAGCTTCGACAGGTCCTATGGCTACACCTTC. Translated, it gives CASSFDRSYGYTF. The rearrangement links TRBV11-3 to TRBJ1-2; a weak D match, TRBD1 (6 bases). The V end lost 3 bases, the J end lost 4 bases, and 9 bases lay between the germline ends. Germline CDR1 and CDR2: SGHNT and YENEEA. CDR3 size: 13 residues.

The J gene is TRBJ1-3, the V gene TRBV30; D call uncertain. Trimming shortened V by 6 bases and J by 0 bases, and 6 bases separated the two germline ends. CDR3 length equals 12 residues. Germline CDR1 is GTSNPN and CDR2 is SVGIG (reference sequence). DNA for the CDR3: TGTGCCTGTCTTAGCTCTGGAAACACCATATATTTT. It is translated as CACLSSGNTIYF.

There are a few counts of this clone. This chain uses TRBV7-2 with TRBJ1-4; D is unresolved. There are 14 residues in the CDR3. Trimming stripped 1 base from V and 8 bases from J, with 11 bases between. CDR1 SGHTA and CDR2 FQGNSA come from the germline V gene. The CDR3, as DNA: TGTGCCAGCAGCTTAGTAGCACGGGAGGAAAAACTGTTTTTT. Amino acids: CASSLVAREEKLFF.

This clone is a singleton in its sample. The genes are TRBV2 and TRBJ2-2, with 10 bases fitting TRBD2. The V gene's germline CDR1 is SNHLY and CDR2 FYNNEI. This CDR3 has 17 amino acids. With V trimmed by 4 bases and J by 4 bases, 9 bases remained unmatched. The CDR3 here is CASSGASGSWSTGELFF. The CDR3 bases are TGTGCCAGCAGTGGGGCTAGCGGGAGTTGGAGCACCGGGGAGCTGTTTTTT. Full variable domain (remainder filled in from reference TRBV2 and TRBJ2-2): EPEVTQTPSHQVTQMGQEVILRCVPISNHLYFYWYRQILGQKVEFLVSFYNNEISEKSEIFDDQFSVERPDGSNFTLKIRSTKLEDSAMYFCASSGASGSWSTGELFFGEGSRLTVL.